This T cell receptor (beta chain) comes out of a study of blood T cell repertoires in COVID-19. Turning to the study itself: Samples representing acute and convalescent COVID-19 were sourced from the United States, Italy and Spain. Sources were T cells, B-cell-depleted T cells, or PBMCs; the material itself was cDNA or gDNA.

J was trimmed by 3 bases and V by 2 bases; bases with no gene match: 4. CDR1 is SGHTS and CDR2 is YDEGEE in the germline V gene. The CDR3 sequence is 15 residues long. The assay was immunoSEQ multiplex PCR, and TCRdb's table has in-frame clones only and misses some. Here the sample spans 200,000 to 250,000 clones, 81% being singletons. Participant ages covered about 18 to 100 years across 24 US areas. Participants reported their clinical history, and cohort assignment relied on those reports. The sample consisted of PBMCs or T cells enriched from blood (not recorded which). This clonotype originated in a woman between 50 and 59 years old with acute COVID-19. The chain combines TRBV5-8 with TRBJ2-7; 11 nucleotides match TRBD2. This CDR3 reads CASSFRLAGIYEQYF. The CDR3 DNA sequence: TGTGCCAGCAGCTTTAGACTAGCGGGGATCTACGAGCAGTACTTC.